A selection of T cell receptor beta chains follows, all from one sample in a study of T cell repertoires in cytomegalovirus infection. In TCRdb, the reads were re-called with MiXCR into one record per CDR3 protein. The table has 450,000 to 550,000 distinct CDR3 sequences, more than 15% seen once; the top ten hold 20% to 30%. The specimen sequenced was CD8+ T cells from PBMCs. The receptors were sampled from a human donor in good health (CMV status not recorded). Some clones in this sample may be carry-over from other donors' samples. Each CDR3 is given with its conserved first and last residue. The D gene is left open where the match is weak. Rows may omit the clone size; those that give it use once, few, many or a size class.

clone size: .
V gene: TRBV4-3
D gene: .
J gene: TRBJ2-7
CDR3 protein: CASSQDSEGRYEQYF
CDR3 DNA: TGCGCCAGCAGCCAAGATTCGGAGGGGCGGTACGAGCAGTACTTC

clone size: few
V gene: TRBV4-1
D gene: .
J gene: TRBJ1-6
CDR3 protein: CASSQERGVTNSPLHF
CDR3 DNA: TGCGCCAGCAGCCAAGAGAGAGGGGTCACTAATTCACCCCTCCACTTT

clone size: many
V gene: TRBV7-9
D gene: .
J gene: TRBJ2-2
CDR3 protein: CASSYAGTTPGGELFF
CDR3 DNA: TGTGCCAGCAGCTATGCCGGGACGACTCCAGGCGGGGAGCTGTTTTTT

clone size: few
V gene: TRBV3-1
D gene: .
J gene: TRBJ1-2
CDR3 protein: CASSQGGGKGGYTF
CDR3 DNA: TGTGCCAGCAGCCAAGGGGGGGGGAAAGGTGGCTACACCTTC

clone size: few
V gene: TRBV19
D gene: .
J gene: TRBJ1-1
CDR3 protein: CASSGGLEAFF
CDR3 DNA: TGTGCCAGTAGTGGTGGGCTAGAAGCTTTCTTT

clone size: many
V gene: TRBV12-3/TRBV12-4
D gene: TRBD2
J gene: TRBJ2-5
CDR3 protein: CASSALGLAEQETQYF
CDR3 DNA: TGTGCCAGCAGCGCCCTAGGACTAGCGGAACAAGAGACCCAGTACTTC

clone size: many
V gene: TRBV7-8
D gene: .
J gene: TRBJ1-4
CDR3 protein: CASSAVQGRREKLFF
CDR3 DNA: TGTGCCAGCAGCGCAGTCCAGGGAAGAAGGGAAAAACTGTTTTTT

clone size: many
V gene: TRBV6-5
D gene: .
J gene: TRBJ2-7
CDR3 protein: CASSYWVEGTSYEQYF
CDR3 DNA: TGTGCCAGCAGTTACTGGGTGGAGGGAACGTCCTACGAGCAGTACTTC

clone size: .
V gene: TRBV19
D gene: TRBD2
J gene: TRBJ2-1
CDR3 protein: CASSIEFLAGVASSYNEQFF
CDR3 DNA: TGTGCCAGTAGTATAGAGTTCCTAGCGGGAGTTGCGAGCTCCTACAATGAGCAGTTCTTC

clone size: many
V gene: TRBV5-4
D gene: .
J gene: TRBJ2-2
CDR3 protein: CASSLAGQVAGELFF
CDR3 DNA: TGTGCCAGCAGCTTGGCCGGGCAGGTAGCCGGGGAGCTGTTTTTT

clone size: many
V gene: TRBV12-3/TRBV12-4
D gene: TRBD1
J gene: TRBJ1-5
CDR3 protein: CASSPGQGPGQPQHF
CDR3 DNA: TGTGCCAGCAGCCCGGGACAGGGACCGGGTCAGCCCCAGCATTTT

clone size: many
V gene: TRBV11-2
D gene: .
J gene: TRBJ1-2
CDR3 protein: CASSSQDGYGYTF
CDR3 DNA: TGTGCCAGCAGCTCGCAGGATGGCTATGGCTACACCTTC

clone size: few
V gene: TRBV5-1
D gene: .
J gene: TRBJ1-1
CDR3 protein: CASSPTPGPWGTEAFF
CDR3 DNA: TGCGCCAGCAGCCCGACACCTGGGCCCTGGGGAACTGAAGCTTTCTTT

clone size: many
V gene: TRBV11-2
D gene: TRBD2
J gene: TRBJ2-7
CDR3 protein: CASSSPGLTYEQYF
CDR3 DNA: TGTGCCAGCAGCTCGCCGGGACTAACCTACGAGCAGTACTTC

clone size: .
V gene: TRBV25-1
D gene: TRBD1
J gene: TRBJ1-6
CDR3 protein: CASSELGQGALLYNSPLHF
CDR3 DNA: TGTGCCAGCAGTGAATTGGGACAGGGTGCCTTACTGTATAATTCACCCCTCCACTTT

clone size: many
V gene: TRBV7-9
D gene: TRBD1
J gene: TRBJ2-2
CDR3 protein: CASSSLGTANTGELFF
CDR3 DNA: TGTGCCAGCAGCTCACTAGGGACAGCCAACACCGGGGAGCTGTTTTTT

clone size: few
V gene: TRBV5-1
D gene: TRBD1
J gene: TRBJ1-1
CDR3 protein: CASSSRQGAAGAEAFF
CDR3 DNA: TGCGCCAGCAGCTCGCGACAGGGGGCAGCTGGGGCTGAAGCTTTCTTT

clone size: few
V gene: TRBV2
D gene: TRBD2
J gene: TRBJ2-3
CDR3 protein: CASSASTSGGSDTQYF
CDR3 DNA: TGTGCCAGCAGCGCGTCGACTAGCGGGGGTTCAGATACGCAGTATTTT

clone size: .
V gene: TRBV2
D gene: .
J gene: TRBJ1-1
CDR3 protein: CASSEPGANTEAFF
CDR3 DNA: TGTGCCAGCAGTGAACCGGGAGCGAACACTGAAGCTTTCTTT

clone size: many
V gene: TRBV7-9
D gene: .
J gene: TRBJ1-1
CDR3 protein: CASSRESTEAFF
CDR3 DNA: TGTGCCAGCAGCCGTGAGTCCACTGAAGCTTTCTTT

clone size: .
V gene: TRBV9
D gene: TRBD2
J gene: TRBJ2-1
CDR3 protein: CASSADGTTNNEQFF
CDR3 DNA: TGTGCCAGCAGCGCAGACGGGACTACTAACAATGAGCAGTTCTTC

clone size: many
V gene: TRBV7-3
D gene: .
J gene: TRBJ2-3
CDR3 protein: CASSSGAGDTQYF
CDR3 DNA: TGTGCCAGCAGCTCTGGTGCGGGAGATACGCAGTATTTT

clone size: few
V gene: TRBV9
D gene: TRBD2
J gene: TRBJ2-7
CDR3 protein: CASSATPAGGTYEQYF
CDR3 DNA: TGTGCCAGCAGCGCCACCCCGGCGGGGGGAACCTACGAGCAGTACTTC

clone size: .
V gene: TRBV11-2
D gene: TRBD1
J gene: TRBJ1-6
CDR3 protein: CASSHRQGPYNSPLHF
CDR3 DNA: TGTGCCAGCAGCCACAGACAGGGGCCCTATAATTCACCCCTCCACTTT

clone size: many
V gene: TRBV7-9
D gene: .
J gene: TRBJ1-1
CDR3 protein: CASSFSEGMNTEAFF
CDR3 DNA: TGTGCCAGCAGCTTTTCTGAGGGAATGAACACTGAAGCTTTCTTT

clone size: .
V gene: TRBV9
D gene: TRBD1
J gene: TRBJ1-1
CDR3 protein: CASSAKDRERTEAFF
CDR3 DNA: TGTGCCAGCAGCGCCAAAGACAGGGAGCGCACTGAAGCTTTCTTT

clone size: few
V gene: TRBV5-4
D gene: TRBD1
J gene: TRBJ1-4
CDR3 protein: CASSSGQGAEGEKLFF
CDR3 DNA: TGTGCCAGCAGCTCGGGACAGGGGGCCGAGGGTGAAAAACTGTTTTTT

clone size: .
V gene: TRBV25-1
D gene: .
J gene: TRBJ2-1
CDR3 protein: CASSDRGPTYNEQFF
CDR3 DNA: TGTGCCAGCAGTGACCGCGGGCCAACCTACAATGAGCAGTTCTTC

clone size: many
V gene: TRBV7-6
D gene: .
J gene: TRBJ2-4
CDR3 protein: CASSLGRTTSSSIQYF
CDR3 DNA: TGTGCCAGCAGCTTAGGAAGGACTACCTCTTCTAGCATTCAGTACTTC

clone size: few
V gene: TRBV3-1
D gene: .
J gene: TRBJ2-5
CDR3 protein: CASSLRWGDRENQETQYF
CDR3 DNA: TGTGCCAGCAGCCTCCGATGGGGGGACCGCGAGAACCAAGAGACCCAGTACTTC

clone size: many
V gene: TRBV7-9
D gene: .
J gene: TRBJ2-1
CDR3 protein: CASSLRGSLNEQFF
CDR3 DNA: TGTGCCAGCAGTTTGAGGGGATCTTTAAATGAGCAGTTCTTC

clone size: few
V gene: TRBV6-1
D gene: .
J gene: TRBJ2-3
CDR3 protein: CASSDTQYF
CDR3 DNA: TGTGCCAGCAGTGATACGCAGTATTTT

clone size: many
V gene: TRBV12-3/TRBV12-4
D gene: .
J gene: TRBJ1-2
CDR3 protein: CASSSALSDYGGYTF
CDR3 DNA: TGTGCCAGCAGTTCCGCCCTCAGTGACTATGGTGGCTACACCTTC

clone size: few
V gene: TRBV7-3
D gene: .
J gene: TRBJ2-1
CDR3 protein: CASSPGQLYNEQFF
CDR3 DNA: TGTGCCAGCAGCCCCGGGCAGCTCTACAATGAGCAGTTCTTC

clone size: .
V gene: TRBV19
D gene: .
J gene: TRBJ1-1
CDR3 protein: CASSIDRRWNTEAFF
CDR3 DNA: TGTGCCAGTAGTATAGACAGGCGCTGGAACACTGAAGCTTTCTTT

clone size: many
V gene: TRBV11-2
D gene: .
J gene: TRBJ2-3
CDR3 protein: CASSHRFSTDTQYF
CDR3 DNA: TGTGCCAGCAGCCACAGATTCTCAACAGATACGCAGTATTTT

clone size: few
V gene: TRBV6-2/TRBV6-3
D gene: TRBD2
J gene: TRBJ2-7
CDR3 protein: CASSPRPGGLRNEQYF
CDR3 DNA: TGTGCCAGCAGTCCCCGTCCGGGGGGGCTTCGTAACGAGCAGTACTTC

clone size: many
V gene: TRBV4-1
D gene: TRBD1
J gene: TRBJ1-5
CDR3 protein: CASSRNRGRGNQPQHF
CDR3 DNA: TGCGCCAGCAGCCGAAACAGGGGGCGAGGCAATCAGCCCCAGCATTTT

clone size: few
V gene: TRBV4-2
D gene: .
J gene: TRBJ2-1
CDR3 protein: CASSQDQDPETWGNEQFF
CDR3 DNA: TGTGCCAGCAGCCAAGATCAGGATCCCGAAACTTGGGGGAATGAGCAGTTCTTC

clone size: many
V gene: TRBV7-6
D gene: TRBD1
J gene: TRBJ1-2
CDR3 protein: CASSQRGDRVSVGYTF
CDR3 DNA: TGTGCCAGCAGCCAAAGGGGAGACAGGGTCTCTGTTGGCTACACCTTC

clone size: many
V gene: TRBV6-1
D gene: .
J gene: TRBJ2-2
CDR3 protein: CASLRDRNTGELFF
CDR3 DNA: TGTGCCAGCTTGCGGGACAGGAACACCGGGGAGCTGTTTTTT

clone size: many
V gene: TRBV4-1
D gene: .
J gene: TRBJ2-2
CDR3 protein: CASTRSGQNTGELFF
CDR3 DNA: TGCGCCAGCACCAGGTCCGGCCAGAACACCGGGGAGCTGTTTTTT

clone size: many
V gene: TRBV28
D gene: .
J gene: TRBJ2-1
CDR3 protein: CASSLSDRFSYNEQFF
CDR3 DNA: TGTGCCAGCAGTTTATCTGACAGATTCTCCTACAATGAGCAGTTCTTC

clone size: .
V gene: TRBV27
D gene: .
J gene: TRBJ2-2
CDR3 protein: CASSLSGTTGELFF
CDR3 DNA: TGTGCCAGCAGTCTCAGCGGTACGACCGGGGAGCTGTTTTTT

clone size: .
V gene: TRBV20-1
D gene: TRBD2
J gene: TRBJ2-7
CDR3 protein: CSASPLAGGYEQYF
CDR3 DNA: TGCAGTGCTAGCCCCCTAGCGGGAGGTTACGAGCAGTACTTC

clone size: many
V gene: TRBV12-5
D gene: .
J gene: TRBJ2-1
CDR3 protein: CASGLLGLQRDNEQFF
CDR3 DNA: TGTGCTAGTGGTTTGCTTGGGCTCCAAAGGGACAATGAGCAGTTCTTC

clone size: many
V gene: TRBV5-6
D gene: .
J gene: TRBJ1-2
CDR3 protein: CASSSGWTVYGYTF
CDR3 DNA: TGTGCCAGCAGCTCCGGCTGGACGGTCTATGGCTACACCTTC

clone size: .
V gene: TRBV3-1
D gene: .
J gene: TRBJ2-5
CDR3 protein: CASSQPRGFETQYF
CDR3 DNA: TGTGCCAGCAGCCAGCCTAGGGGTTTCGAGACCCAGTACTTC

clone size: many
V gene: TRBV10-3
D gene: .
J gene: TRBJ2-5
CDR3 protein: CAISEASADPQETQYF
CDR3 DNA: TGTGCCATCAGTGAGGCCAGCGCGGACCCACAAGAGACCCAGTACTTC

clone size: many
V gene: TRBV7-3
D gene: TRBD2
J gene: TRBJ2-1
CDR3 protein: CASSLIAGAYNEQFF
CDR3 DNA: TGTGCCAGCAGCTTAATTGCGGGAGCCTACAATGAGCAGTTCTTC

clone size: many
V gene: TRBV27
D gene: TRBD1
J gene: TRBJ1-4
CDR3 protein: CASSRLYTAGQGCEKLFF
CDR3 DNA: TGTGCCAGCAGTCGGTTATATACCGCCGGACAGGGTTGTGAAAAACTGTTTTTT

clone size: many
V gene: TRBV7-2
D gene: .
J gene: TRBJ1-1
CDR3 protein: CASTLGLGTEAFF
CDR3 DNA: TGTGCCAGCACCCTCGGGCTTGGGACTGAAGCTTTCTTT

clone size: few
V gene: TRBV2
D gene: TRBD2
J gene: TRBJ2-2
CDR3 protein: CASRELAGGPDTGELFF
CDR3 DNA: TGTGCCAGCAGGGAACTAGCGGGGGGGCCGGACACCGGGGAGCTGTTTTTT

clone size: few
V gene: TRBV18
D gene: .
J gene: TRBJ2-1
CDR3 protein: CASSPPVESASEQFF
CDR3 DNA: TGTGCCAGCTCACCACCGGTCGAATCGGCTAGTGAGCAGTTCTTC

clone size: few
V gene: TRBV5-4
D gene: TRBD1
J gene: TRBJ2-7
CDR3 protein: CASRPWDSSYEQYF
CDR3 DNA: TGTGCCAGCAGGCCTTGGGACAGCTCCTACGAGCAGTACTTC

clone size: few
V gene: TRBV27
D gene: TRBD2
J gene: TRBJ2-7
CDR3 protein: CASSFSLAGNYEQYF
CDR3 DNA: TGTGCCAGCAGTTTCTCGCTAGCGGGGAACTACGAGCAGTACTTC

clone size: .
V gene: TRBV4-1
D gene: .
J gene: TRBJ2-3
CDR3 protein: CASSQGFGRYTQYF
CDR3 DNA: TGCGCCAGCAGCCAAGGTTTTGGCAGGTATACGCAGTATTTT

clone size: many
V gene: TRBV7-8
D gene: TRBD2
J gene: TRBJ2-1
CDR3 protein: CASSPGLAKNEQFF
CDR3 DNA: TGTGCCAGCAGCCCGGGACTAGCTAAGAATGAGCAGTTCTTC

clone size: few
V gene: TRBV4-1
D gene: .
J gene: TRBJ1-1
CDR3 protein: CASSQERRTEAFF
CDR3 DNA: TGCGCCAGCAGCCAAGAACGAAGGACTGAAGCTTTCTTT

clone size: many
V gene: TRBV28
D gene: .
J gene: TRBJ2-7
CDR3 protein: CASSFRGGSYEQYF
CDR3 DNA: TGTGCCAGCAGTTTCAGGGGCGGCTCCTACGAGCAGTACTTC